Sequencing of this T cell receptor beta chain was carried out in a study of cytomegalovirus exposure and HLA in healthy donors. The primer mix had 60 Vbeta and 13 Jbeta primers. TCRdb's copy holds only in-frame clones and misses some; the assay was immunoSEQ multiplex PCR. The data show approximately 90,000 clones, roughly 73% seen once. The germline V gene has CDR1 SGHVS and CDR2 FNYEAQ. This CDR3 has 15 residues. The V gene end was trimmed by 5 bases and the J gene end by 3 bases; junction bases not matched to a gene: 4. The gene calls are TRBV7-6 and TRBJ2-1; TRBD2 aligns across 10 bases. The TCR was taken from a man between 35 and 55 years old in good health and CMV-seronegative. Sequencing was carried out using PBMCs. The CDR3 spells CASSPGLADYNEQFF. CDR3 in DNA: TGTGCCAGCAGCCCCGGACTAGCGGACTACAATGAGCAGTTCTTC.